This TCR beta chain comes out of a study of vaccination and CD4 T cells after COVID-19. Background on the study: Six men and four women formed the convalescents, two being Hispanic. Cells were stimulated with overlapping spike peptide pools from SARS-CoV-2, HCoV-NL63, HCoV-OC43 and HCoV-229E.

Cultured CD4+ T cell DNA underwent sequencing with the Oncomine TCR Beta short-read assay. Investigators obtained genomic DNA by extraction from cultured CD4+ T cells. Via MiXCR, TCRdb re-called the PCR reads, giving one row per CDR3 protein. Of 12,000 or so distinct CDR3 sequences in the sample, 43% are singletons; the top ten hold around 23%. Study-level findings and limits: Median roughly 90% of reactive clones detected in convalescent patients emerged only post-vaccination.

The ends lost 4 bases at V and 6 bases at J; junction bases unmatched: 6. This CDR3 region has 13 residues. Germline lookup yields CDR1 GTSNPN and CDR2 SVGIG (reference sequence). This clonotype was observed a handful of times. Antigen specificity is unknown. As to treatment: approximately nine-day PBMC culture with coronavirus spike peptide pools or control peptides (ViraFEST assay). The sample comprised CD4+ T cells from blood, cultured in vitro. The chain links TRBV30 to TRBJ1-1; 9 bases are shared with TRBD1. The sequence came from a human donor who had recovered from COVID-19. The CDR3: CAWNPDRGAEAFF. CDR3 in DNA: TGTGCCTGGAACCCCGACAGGGGGGCTGAAGCTTTCTTT.